This T cell receptor beta chain originates from a study of blood T cell repertoires in COVID-19. CDR3 length equals 13 residues. Looked up from germline, CDR1 is GTSNPN and CDR2 is SVGIG (reference sequence). V lost 8 bases and J lost 5, with 18 bases in between. The sample holds a few counts of this clone. In the authors' methods: Reference gene primer amplification gave estimated nucleated cell counts. The table came from immunoSEQ multiplex PCR; TCRdb's copy has only in-frame clones and leaves some out. V and J calls plus clone size are reproduced from that table; the DNA served to infer D and trimming. The sample yields about 150,000 clones, roughly 72% seen once.

V gene TRBV30 combines with J gene TRBJ2-5, with D perhaps TRBD2 (7 bases). This receptor was identified in a woman aged 80 or over with acute or convalescent COVID-19. The specimen was peripheral blood. The CDR3 DNA is TGTGCCACGGTTTGGGGGGGCGCGGAGACCCAGTACTTC. Residues: CATVWGGAETQYF.